The clone carrying this T cell receptor beta chain was detected once. Its antigen is undetermined. One end of the junction fails to match germline, which may point to a read error. Germline CDR1 is SGHAT and CDR2 is FQDESV (reference sequence). There are 16 residues in the CDR3. The researchers produced TCR beta cDNA from approximately 0.45 ug total RNA with a constant-region primer. Amplification in three nested multiplex PCR rounds with slightly modified ARM-PCR gave rise to TCR beta libraries. It was with TRBV1-TRBV30 forward primers and a C-beta reverse primer that the first two PCR rounds were run, at around 11 cycles each. MiXCR was run by TCRdb on the multiplex PCR reads, yielding one entry per CDR3 protein. The profile shows about 200,000 distinct CDR3 sequences, about 65% of them singletons. This entry comes from a study of tumor-infiltrating lymphocytes in primary liver carcinoma. The study's findings and limits: Since sampling was bulk and unsorted, CD4+ and CD8+ repertoires were not compared.

Blood RNA originated from unsorted whole blood, with germline DNA additionally extracted. Sequenced input: peripheral blood. The receptor's source is a woman in her fifties or sixties with primary liver carcinoma and hepatitis B virus infection. V and J are TRBV11-1 and TRBJ2-2, with D tentatively TRBD2 (5 bases). This CDR3 reads CASSYPRGGNTGELLF. CDR3 coding DNA: TGTGCCAGCAGCTACCCGCGAGGCGGAAACACCGGGGAGCTGTTATTT.